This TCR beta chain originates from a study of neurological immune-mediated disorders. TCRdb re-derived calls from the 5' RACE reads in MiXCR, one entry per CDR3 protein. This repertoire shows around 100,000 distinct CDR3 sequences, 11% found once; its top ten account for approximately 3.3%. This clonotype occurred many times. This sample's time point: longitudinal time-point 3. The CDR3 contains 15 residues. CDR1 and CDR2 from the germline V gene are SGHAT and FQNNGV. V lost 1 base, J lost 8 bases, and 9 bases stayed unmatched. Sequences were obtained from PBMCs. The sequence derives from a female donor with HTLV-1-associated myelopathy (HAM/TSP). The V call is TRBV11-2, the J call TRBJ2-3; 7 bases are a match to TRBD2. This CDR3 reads CASSLGVGPGGTQYF. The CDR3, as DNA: TGTGCCAGCAGCTTAGGAGTGGGTCCGGGAGGTACGCAGTATTTT.